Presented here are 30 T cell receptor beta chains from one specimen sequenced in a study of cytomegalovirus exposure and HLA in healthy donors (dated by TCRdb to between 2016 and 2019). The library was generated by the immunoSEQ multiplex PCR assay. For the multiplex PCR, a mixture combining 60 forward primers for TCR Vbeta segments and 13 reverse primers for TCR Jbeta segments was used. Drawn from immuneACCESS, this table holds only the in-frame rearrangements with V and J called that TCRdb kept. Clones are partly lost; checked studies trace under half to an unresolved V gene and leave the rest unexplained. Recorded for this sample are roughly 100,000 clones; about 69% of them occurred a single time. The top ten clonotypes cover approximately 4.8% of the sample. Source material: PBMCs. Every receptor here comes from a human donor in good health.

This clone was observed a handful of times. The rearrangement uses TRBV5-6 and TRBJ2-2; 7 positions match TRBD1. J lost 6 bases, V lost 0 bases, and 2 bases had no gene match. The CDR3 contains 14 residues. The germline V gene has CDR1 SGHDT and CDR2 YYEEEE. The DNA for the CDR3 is TGTGCCAGCAGCTTGGTACAGGGGCCCGGGGAGCTGTTTTTT. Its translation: CASSLVQGPGELFF.

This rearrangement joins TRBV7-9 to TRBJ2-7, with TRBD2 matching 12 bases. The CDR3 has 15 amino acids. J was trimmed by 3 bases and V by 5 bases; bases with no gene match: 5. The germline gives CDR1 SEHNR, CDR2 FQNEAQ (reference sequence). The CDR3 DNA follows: TGTGCCAGCAGCCCAAGGACTAGCGGGAACTACGAGCAGTACTTC. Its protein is CASSPRTSGNYEQYF.

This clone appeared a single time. The CDR3 nucleotides read TGTGCCAGCAGCTTTTCCGCCCAGTACAATGAGCAGTTCTTC. Translated, it gives CASSFSAQYNEQFF. V is TRBV7-9 and J is TRBJ2-1, with D unclear. CDR3 length equals 14 residues. Germline V gives CDR1 SEHNR, CDR2 FQNEAQ (reference sequence). V lost 3 bases and J lost 4, with 10 bases in between.

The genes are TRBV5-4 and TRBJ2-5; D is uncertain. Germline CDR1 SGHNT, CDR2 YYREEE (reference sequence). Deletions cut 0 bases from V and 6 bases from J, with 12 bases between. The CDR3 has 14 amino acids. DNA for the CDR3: TGTGCCAGCAGCTTGGCCGCAGGCGAGAAGACCCAGTACTTC. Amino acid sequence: CASSLAAGEKTQYF. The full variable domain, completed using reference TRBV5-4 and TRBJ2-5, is ETGVTQSPTHLIKTRGQQVTLRCSSQSGHNTVSWYQQALGQGPQFIFQYYREEENGRGNFPPRFSGLQFPNYSSELNVNALELDDSALYLCASSLAAGEKTQYFGPGTRLLVL.

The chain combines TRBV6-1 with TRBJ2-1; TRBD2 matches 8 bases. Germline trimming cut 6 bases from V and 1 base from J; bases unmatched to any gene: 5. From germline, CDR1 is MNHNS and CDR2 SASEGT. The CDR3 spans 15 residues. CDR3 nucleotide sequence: TGTGCCAGCAGAGATGGACTAGCTTCCTACAATGAGCAGTTCTTC. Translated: CASRDGLASYNEQFF.

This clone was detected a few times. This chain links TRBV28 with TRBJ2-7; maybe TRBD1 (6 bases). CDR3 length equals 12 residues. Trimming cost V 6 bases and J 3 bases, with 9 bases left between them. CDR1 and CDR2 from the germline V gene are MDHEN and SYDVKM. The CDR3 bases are TGTGCCAGCAGCCGGGACAACTACGAGCAGTACTTC. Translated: CASSRDNYEQYF. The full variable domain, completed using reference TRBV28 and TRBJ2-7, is DVKVTQSSRYLVKRTGEKVFLECVQDMDHENMFWYRQDPGLGLRLIYFSYDVKMKEKGDIPEGYSVSREKKERFSLILESASTNQTSMYLCASSRDNYEQYFGPGTRLTVT.

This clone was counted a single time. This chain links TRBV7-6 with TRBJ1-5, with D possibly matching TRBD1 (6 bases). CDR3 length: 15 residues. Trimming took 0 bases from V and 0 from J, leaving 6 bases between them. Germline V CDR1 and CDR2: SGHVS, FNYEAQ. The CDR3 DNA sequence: TGTGCCAGCAGCTTAGCAGGGGGTAGCAATCAGCCCCAGCATTTT. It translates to CASSLAGGSNQPQHF.

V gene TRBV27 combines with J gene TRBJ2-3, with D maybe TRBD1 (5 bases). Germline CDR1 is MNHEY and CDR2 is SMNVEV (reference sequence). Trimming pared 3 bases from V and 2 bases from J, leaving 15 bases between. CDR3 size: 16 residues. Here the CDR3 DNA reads TGTGCCAGCAGTTTGGTCACAGGAGCTCCCACAGATACGCAGTATTTT. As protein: CASSLVTGAPTDTQYF.

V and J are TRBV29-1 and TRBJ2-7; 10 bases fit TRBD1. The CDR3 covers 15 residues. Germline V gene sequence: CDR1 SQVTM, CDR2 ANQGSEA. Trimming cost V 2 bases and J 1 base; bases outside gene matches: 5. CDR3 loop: CSVEYRDRGSYEQYF. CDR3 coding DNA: TGCAGCGTTGAATACCGGGACAGGGGATCCTACGAGCAGTACTTC.

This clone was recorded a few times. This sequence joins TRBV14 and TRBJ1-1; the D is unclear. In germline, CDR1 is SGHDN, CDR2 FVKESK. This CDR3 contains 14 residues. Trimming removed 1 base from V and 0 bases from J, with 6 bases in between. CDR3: CASSQAGMNTEAFF. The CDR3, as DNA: TGTGCCAGCAGCCAAGCTGGCATGAACACTGAAGCTTTCTTT.

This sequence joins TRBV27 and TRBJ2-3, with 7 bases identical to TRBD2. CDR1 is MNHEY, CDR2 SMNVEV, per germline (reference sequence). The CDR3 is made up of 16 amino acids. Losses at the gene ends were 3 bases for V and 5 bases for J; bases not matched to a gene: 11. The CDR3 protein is CASSFAQRDYGDTQYF. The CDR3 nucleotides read TGTGCCAGCAGTTTCGCCCAGCGGGATTATGGAGATACGCAGTATTTT.

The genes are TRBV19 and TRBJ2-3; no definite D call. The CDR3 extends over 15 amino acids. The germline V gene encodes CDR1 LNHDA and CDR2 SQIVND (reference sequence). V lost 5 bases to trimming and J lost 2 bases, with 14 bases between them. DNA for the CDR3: TGTGCCAGTAGTTTTATCGGCGGTGACACAGATACGCAGTATTTT. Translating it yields CASSFIGGDTDTQYF.

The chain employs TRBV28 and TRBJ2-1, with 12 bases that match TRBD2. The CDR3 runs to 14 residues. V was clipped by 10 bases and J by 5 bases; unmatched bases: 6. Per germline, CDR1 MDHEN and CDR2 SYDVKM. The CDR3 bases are TGTGCCACCCTAAGGACTAGCGGGAACAATGAGCAGTTCTTC. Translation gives CATLRTSGNNEQFF.

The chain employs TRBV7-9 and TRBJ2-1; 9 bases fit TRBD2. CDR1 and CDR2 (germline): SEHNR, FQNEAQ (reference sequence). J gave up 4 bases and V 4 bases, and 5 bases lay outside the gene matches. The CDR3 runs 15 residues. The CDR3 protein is CASSSGTSLYNEQFF. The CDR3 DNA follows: TGTGCCAGCAGCTCCGGGACTAGCCTTTACAATGAGCAGTTCTTC.

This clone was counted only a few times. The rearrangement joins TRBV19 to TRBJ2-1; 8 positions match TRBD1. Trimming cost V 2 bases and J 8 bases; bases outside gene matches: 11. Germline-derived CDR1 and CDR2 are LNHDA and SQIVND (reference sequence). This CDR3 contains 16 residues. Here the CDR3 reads CASSIISGGFIDEQFF. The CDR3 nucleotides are TGTGCCAGTAGTATAATCTCAGGGGGCTTTATAGATGAGCAGTTCTTC.

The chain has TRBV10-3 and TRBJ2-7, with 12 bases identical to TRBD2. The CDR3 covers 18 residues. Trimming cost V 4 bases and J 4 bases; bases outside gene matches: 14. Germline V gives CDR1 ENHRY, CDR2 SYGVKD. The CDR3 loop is CAISVSWPSSGREYEQYF. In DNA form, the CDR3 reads TGTGCCATCAGTGTTTCGTGGCCATCTAGCGGGAGGGAGTACGAGCAGTACTTC.

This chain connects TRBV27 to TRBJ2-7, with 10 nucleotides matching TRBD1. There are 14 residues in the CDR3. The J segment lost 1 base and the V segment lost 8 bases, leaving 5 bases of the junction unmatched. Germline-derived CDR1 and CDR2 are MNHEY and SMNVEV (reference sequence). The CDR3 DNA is TGTGCCAGCTCGGGACAGGGGACTTCCTACGAGCAGTACTTC. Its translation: CASSGQGTSYEQYF.

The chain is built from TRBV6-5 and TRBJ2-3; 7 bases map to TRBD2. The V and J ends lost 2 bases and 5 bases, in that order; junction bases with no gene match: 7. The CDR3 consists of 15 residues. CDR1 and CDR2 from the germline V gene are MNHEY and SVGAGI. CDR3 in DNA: TGTGCCAGCAGTTACCGGGCAGGCGGGGGAGATACGCAGTATTTT. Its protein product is CASSYRAGGGDTQYF.

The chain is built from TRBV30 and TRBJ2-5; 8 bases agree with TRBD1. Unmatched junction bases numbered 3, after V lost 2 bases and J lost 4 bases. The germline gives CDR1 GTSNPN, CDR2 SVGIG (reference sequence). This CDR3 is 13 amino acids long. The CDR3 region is CAWSLTGVETQYF. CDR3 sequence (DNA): TGTGCCTGGAGTCTGACAGGGGTAGAGACCCAGTACTTC.

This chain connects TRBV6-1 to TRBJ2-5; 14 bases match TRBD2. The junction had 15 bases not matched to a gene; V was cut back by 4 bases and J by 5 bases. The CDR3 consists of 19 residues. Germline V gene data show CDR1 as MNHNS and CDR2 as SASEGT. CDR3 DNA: TGTGCCAGCAGTGGAATATGGGGACTAGCGGGAGATGATGGCGAGACCCAGTACTTC. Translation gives CASSGIWGLAGDDGETQYF.

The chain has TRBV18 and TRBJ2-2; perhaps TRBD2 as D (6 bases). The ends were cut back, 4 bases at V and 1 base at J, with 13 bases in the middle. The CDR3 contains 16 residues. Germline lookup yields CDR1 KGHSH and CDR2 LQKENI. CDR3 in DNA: TGTGCCAGCTCACTCTCGAAAGCGGGGAACACCGGGGAGCTGTTTTTT. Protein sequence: CASSLSKAGNTGELFF.

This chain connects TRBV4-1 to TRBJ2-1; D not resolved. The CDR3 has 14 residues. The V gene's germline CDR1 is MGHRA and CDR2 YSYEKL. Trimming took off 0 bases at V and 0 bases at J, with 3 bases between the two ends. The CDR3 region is CASSQDGSYNEQFF. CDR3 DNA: TGCGCCAGCAGCCAAGACGGCTCCTACAATGAGCAGTTCTTC.

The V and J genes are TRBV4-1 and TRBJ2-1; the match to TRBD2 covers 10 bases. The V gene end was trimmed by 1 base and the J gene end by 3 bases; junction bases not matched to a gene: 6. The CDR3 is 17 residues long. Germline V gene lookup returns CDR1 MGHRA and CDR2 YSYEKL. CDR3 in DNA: TGCGCCAGCAGCCAAGCGTTCACTAGCGGGGTCTACAATGAGCAGTTCTTC. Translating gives CASSQAFTSGVYNEQFF.

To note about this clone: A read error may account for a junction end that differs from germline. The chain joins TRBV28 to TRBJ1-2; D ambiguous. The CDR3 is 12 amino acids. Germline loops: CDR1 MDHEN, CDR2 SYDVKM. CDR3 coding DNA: TGTGCCACCTCAAGTCGGGGTTCGGGCTACAACTTC. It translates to CATSSRGSGYNF.

The CDR3 reads CASSGQNSYEQYF. The CDR3 nucleotides are TGTGCCAGCAGCGGACAGAACTCCTACGAGCAGTACTTC. The V call is TRBV6-6, the J call TRBJ2-7; a weak D match, TRBD1 (6 bases). CDR3 length equals 13 residues. The germline CDR1 and CDR2 sequences are MNHNY and SVGAGI (reference sequence). V lost 6 bases, J lost 0 bases, and 9 bases lay in between.

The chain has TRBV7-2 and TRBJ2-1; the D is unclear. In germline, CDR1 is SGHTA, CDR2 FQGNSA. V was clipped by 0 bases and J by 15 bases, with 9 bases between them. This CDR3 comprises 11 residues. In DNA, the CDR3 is TGTGCCAGCAGCTTAGCGGTCCTACGGTTCTTC. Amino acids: CASSLAVLRFF.

The CDR3 nucleotides read TGTGCCAGCAGCTTAGAGGTTGGGAGGGGGACGGTTAGCGCAGATACGCAGTATTTT. This translates into CASSLEVGRGTVSADTQYF. This chain connects TRBV11-2 to TRBJ2-3, with TRBD2 as a possible D gene (7 bases). The germline V gene has CDR1 SGHAT and CDR2 FQNNGV. The CDR3 loop spans 19 amino acids. Trimming removed 0 bases from V and 4 bases from J, with 23 bases in between.

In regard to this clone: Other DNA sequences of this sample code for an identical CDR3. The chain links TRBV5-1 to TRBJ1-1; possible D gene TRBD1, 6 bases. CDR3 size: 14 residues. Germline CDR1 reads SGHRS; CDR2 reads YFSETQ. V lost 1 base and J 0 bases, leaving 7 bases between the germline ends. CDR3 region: CASSLTGMNTEAFF. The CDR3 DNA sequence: TGCGCCAGCAGCTTGACAGGGATGAACACTGAAGCTTTCTTT.

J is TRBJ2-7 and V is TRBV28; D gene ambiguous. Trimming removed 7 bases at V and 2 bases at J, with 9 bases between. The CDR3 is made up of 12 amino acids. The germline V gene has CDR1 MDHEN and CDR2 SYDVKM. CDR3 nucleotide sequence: TGTGCCAGCAACTCTCGTACCTACGAGCAGTACTTC. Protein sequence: CASNSRTYEQYF.

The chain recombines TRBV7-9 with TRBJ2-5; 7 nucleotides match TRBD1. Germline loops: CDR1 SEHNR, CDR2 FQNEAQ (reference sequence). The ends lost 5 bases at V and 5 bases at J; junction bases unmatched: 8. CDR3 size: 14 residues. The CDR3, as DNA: TGTGCCAGCAGCCCCGACAGGGTACAGGAGACCCAGTACTTC. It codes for CASSPDRVQETQYF.